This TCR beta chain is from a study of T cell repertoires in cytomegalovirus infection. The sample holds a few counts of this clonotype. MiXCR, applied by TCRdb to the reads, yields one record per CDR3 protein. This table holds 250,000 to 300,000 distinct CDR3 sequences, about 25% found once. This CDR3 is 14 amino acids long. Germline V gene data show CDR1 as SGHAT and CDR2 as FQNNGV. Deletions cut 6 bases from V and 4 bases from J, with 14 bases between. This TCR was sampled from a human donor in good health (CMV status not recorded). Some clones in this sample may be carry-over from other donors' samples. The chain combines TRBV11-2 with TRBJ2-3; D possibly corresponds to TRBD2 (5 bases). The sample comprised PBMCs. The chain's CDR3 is CASSFGVGADTQYF. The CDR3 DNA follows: TGTGCCAGCAGTTTCGGGGTCGGGGCAGATACGCAGTATTTT.